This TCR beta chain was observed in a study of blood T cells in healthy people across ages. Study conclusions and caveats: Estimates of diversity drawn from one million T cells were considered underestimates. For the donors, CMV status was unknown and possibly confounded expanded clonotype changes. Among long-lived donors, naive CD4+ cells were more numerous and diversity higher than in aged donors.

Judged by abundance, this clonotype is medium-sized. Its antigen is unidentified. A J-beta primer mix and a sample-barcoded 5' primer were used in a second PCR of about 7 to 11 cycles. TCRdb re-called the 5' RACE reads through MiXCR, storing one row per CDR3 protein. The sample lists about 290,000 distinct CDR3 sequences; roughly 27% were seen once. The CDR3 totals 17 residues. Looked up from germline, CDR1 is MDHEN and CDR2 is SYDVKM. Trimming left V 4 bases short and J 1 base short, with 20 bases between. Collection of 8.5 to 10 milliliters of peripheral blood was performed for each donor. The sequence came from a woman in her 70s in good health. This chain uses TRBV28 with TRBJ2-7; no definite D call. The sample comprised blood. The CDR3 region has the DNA TGTGCCAGCAGTTCGCCCTTATCCCTAGATTCGTCCTACGAGCAGTACTTC. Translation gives CASSSPLSLDSSYEQYF.